The 25 T cell receptor beta chains given below trace back to one sample, sequenced in a study of blood T cell repertoires in COVID-19. Profiling relied on immunoSEQ multiplex PCR, and the TCRdb table lists in-frame clones only, not all of them. The profile shows some 150,000 clones, approximately 80% of them singletons. The sample consisted of peripheral blood. The source is a woman in her 40s with active or convalescent COVID-19.

The V call is TRBV2, the J call TRBJ1-1; TRBD1 agrees at 9 bases. CDR1 is SNHLY, CDR2 FYNNEI, per germline. J was trimmed by 4 bases and V by 4 bases; bases with no gene match: 1. This CDR3 is built from 13 residues. CDR3 nucleotide sequence: TGTGCCAGCAGTGGACAGGGGGTCACTGAAGCTTTCTTT. Amino acids: CASSGQGVTEAFF.

The chain joins TRBV11-2 to TRBJ1-1, with 7 bases aligning to TRBD1. The V gene's germline CDR1 is SGHAT and CDR2 FQNNGV. The CDR3 extends over 13 amino acids. V lost 4 bases, J lost 1 base, and 0 bases stayed unmatched. The CDR3 region has the DNA TGTGCCAGCAGCTGGGACAGGAACACTGAAGCTTTCTTT. Translating gives CASSWDRNTEAFF.

The chain couples TRBV10-1 to TRBJ2-7; D not resolved. CDR3 length: 14 amino acids. CDR1 and CDR2 from the germline V gene are WNHNN and SYGVQD (reference sequence). Trimming removed 3 bases at V and 1 base at J, with 10 bases between. The CDR3 protein is CASSEFQDSYEQYF. The CDR3 DNA reads as TGCGCCAGCAGTGAATTCCAGGATTCCTACGAGCAGTACTTC.

The chain recombines TRBV18 with TRBJ1-1, with D possibly being TRBD1 (5 bases). Germline V gene sequence: CDR1 KGHSH, CDR2 LQKENI. V was cut by 5 bases and J by 2 bases, with 9 bases left in between. The CDR3 has 13 amino acids. In nucleotides, the CDR3 is TGTGCCAGCTCAGGAGGGACCAACACTGAAGCTTTCTTT. Translating gives CASSGGTNTEAFF.

The rearrangement links TRBV6-5 to TRBJ2-7, with 10 nucleotides matching TRBD1. The CDR3 loop spans 15 amino acids. Germline lookup yields CDR1 MNHEY and CDR2 SVGAGI. After removal of 6 bases from V and 2 bases from J, the junction contained 7 bases not matched to a gene. The CDR3 sequence is CASRYQTGGPYEQYF. The CDR3 nucleotides read TGTGCCAGCAGATACCAGACAGGGGGCCCCTACGAGCAGTACTTC.

This chain links TRBV10-2 with TRBJ1-4; the match to TRBD1 covers 7 bases. The V segment lost 3 bases and the J segment 11 bases; nucleotides outside the gene matches: 15. This CDR3 has 16 amino acids. CDR1 is WSHSY and CDR2 is SAAADI in the germline V gene. The CDR3 loop reads CASSDSGTASERKLFF. The CDR3 nucleotides are TGCGCCAGCAGTGATAGTGGGACAGCTTCCGAGCGTAAACTGTTTTTT.

V gene TRBV28 combines with J gene TRBJ1-2; D is unclear. The CDR3 is made up of 13 amino acids. Germline V gene data show CDR1 as MDHEN and CDR2 as SYDVKM. The ends were cut back, 4 bases at V and 4 bases at J, with 10 bases in the middle. CDR3 region: CASSSPAIYGYTF. CDR3 coding DNA: TGTGCCAGCAGTTCCCCCGCGATCTATGGCTACACCTTC.

The genes are TRBV28 and TRBJ1-3, with unresolved D. This CDR3 has 14 amino acids. V was cut by 6 bases and J by 0 bases, with 9 bases left in between. Looked up from germline, CDR1 is MDHEN and CDR2 is SYDVKM. DNA for the CDR3: TGTGCCAGCAGCCCGGGAAGCTCTGGAAACACCATATATTTT. Its protein is CASSPGSSGNTIYF.

The chain couples TRBV6-6 to TRBJ1-4, with 7 positions matching TRBD1. CDR1 is MNHNY and CDR2 is SVGAGI in the germline V gene (reference sequence). The ends lost 6 bases at V and 5 bases at J; junction bases unmatched: 6. The CDR3 covers 14 residues. Here the CDR3 reads CASREQGWNEKLFF. CDR3 DNA: TGTGCCAGCAGGGAACAGGGGTGGAATGAAAAACTGTTTTTT.

In its sample, this clone was seen once. The chain employs TRBV19 and TRBJ1-4; D unclear. This CDR3 has 12 amino acids. V lost 11 bases and J lost 7, with 14 bases in between. Looked up from germline, CDR1 is LNHDA and CDR2 is SQIVND (reference sequence). DNA for the CDR3: TGTGCCCCGGGAGGCCGGGGTGAAAAACTGTTTTTT. Translating gives CAPGGRGEKLFF.

This chain links TRBV2 with TRBJ1-5, with TRBD1 identical over 8 bases. This CDR3 is 15 amino acids long. The J segment lost 5 bases and the V segment lost 6 bases, leaving 9 bases of the junction unmatched. Germline CDR1 is SNHLY and CDR2 is FYNNEI. CDR3 residues: CASSADRVNDQPQHF. In DNA, the CDR3 is TGTGCCAGCAGCGCGGACAGGGTAAATGATCAGCCCCAGCATTTT.

The CDR3 DNA follows: TGTGCCACCAGGGGGACAGGGACGAACACTGAAGCTTTCTTT. It translates to CATRGTGTNTEAFF. The chain employs TRBV24-1 and TRBJ1-1, with 9 bases fitting TRBD1. The J segment lost 1 base and the V segment lost 7 bases, leaving 3 bases of the junction unmatched. The CDR3 runs to 14 residues. Germline CDR1 and CDR2: KGHDR and SFDVKD.

The rearrangement uses TRBV18 and TRBJ1-6; no firm D call. In germline, CDR1 is KGHSH, CDR2 LQKENI. The CDR3 is 16 amino acids. Trimming removed 2 bases at V and 4 bases at J, with 12 bases between. CDR3 in amino acids: CASSPTSPGYNSPLHF. CDR3 sequence (DNA): TGTGCCAGCTCACCAACCTCCCCCGGGTATAATTCACCCCTCCACTTT.

The V gene is TRBV29-1, the J gene TRBJ2-1; 8 bases match TRBD2. In germline, CDR1 is SQVTM, CDR2 ANQGSEA. V lost 4 bases to trimming and J lost 1 base; unmatched junction nucleotides: 6. The CDR3 totals 15 residues. The CDR3 DNA reads TGCAGCGTTGTAAGCGGGAGAAGGTCCTACAATGAGCAGTTCTTC. It specifies CSVVSGRRSYNEQFF.

V usage is TRBV30 and J usage is TRBJ1-6, with 10 bases that match TRBD1. The V gene end was trimmed by 3 bases and the J gene end by 7 bases; junction bases not matched to a gene: 9. This CDR3 region has 16 residues. The germline CDR1 and CDR2 sequences are GTSNPN and SVGIG (reference sequence). The DNA of the CDR3 is TGTGCCTGGAGCGTGACAGGGGGCTTTCGGAATTCACCCCTCCACTTT. Its translation: CAWSVTGGFRNSPLHF. The variable domain in full, with the rest retrieved from reference TRBV30 and TRBJ1-6, is SQTIHQWPATLVQPVGSPLSLECTVEGTSNPNLYWYRQAAGRGLQLLFYSVGIGQISSEVPQNLSASRPQDRQFILSSKKLLLSDSGFYLCAWSVTGGFRNSPLHFGNGTRLTVT.

CDR3 DNA sequence: TGTGCCAGCAGCCAAGGTCGGACCGGGGAGCTGTTTTTT. Protein product: CASSQGRTGELFF. V and J are TRBV3-1 (or the pseudogene TRBV3-2) and TRBJ2-2; D not certain. Trimming cost V 1 base and J 5 bases, with 5 bases left between them. The CDR3 has 13 amino acids. Germline CDR1 and CDR2: LGHDT and YNNKEL (reference sequence).

The rearrangement joins TRBV14 to TRBJ1-3, with D unclear. This CDR3 comprises 14 residues. Germline CDR1 SGHDN, CDR2 FVKESK. Trimming stripped 5 bases from V and 7 bases from J, with 15 bases between. Here the CDR3 DNA reads TGTGCCAGCAGCGCCGGACGTCCGGGGAACACCATATATTTT. It yields the protein CASSAGRPGNTIYF. Full variable domain (missing parts from reference TRBV14 and TRBJ1-3): EAGVTQFPSHSVIEKGQTVTLRCDPISGHDNLYWYRRVMGKEIKFLLHFVKESKQDESGMPNNRFLAERTGGTYSTLKVQPAELEDSGVYFCASSAGRPGNTIYFGEGSWLTVV.

CDR3 in amino acids: CASSRVINEQYF. The CDR3 nucleotides are TGTGCCAGCAGCAGGGTCATCAACGAGCAGTACTTC. The chain has TRBV2 and TRBJ2-7, with D maybe TRBD1 (5 bases). Germline CDR1 SNHLY, CDR2 FYNNEI. The CDR3 runs 12 residues. The V gene lost 6 bases and the J gene lost 5 bases, with 11 bases spanning the gap.

The genes are TRBV28 and TRBJ1-6; TRBD1 matches at 10 bases. CDR3 length: 16 residues. The V segment lost 6 bases and the J segment 10 bases; nucleotides outside the gene matches: 12. The V gene's germline CDR1 is MDHEN and CDR2 SYDVKM. Here the CDR3 reads CASSGNFDRGRSPLHF. CDR3 DNA sequence: TGTGCCAGCAGCGGAAATTTCGACAGGGGGCGGTCACCCCTCCACTTT.

This rearrangement joins TRBV18 to TRBJ2-7; 8 bases map to TRBD1. Trimming cost V 2 bases and J 12 bases; bases outside gene matches: 3. Germline CDR1 reads KGHSH; CDR2 reads LQKENI. The CDR3 contains 11 residues. CDR3 in DNA: TGTGCCAGCTCACCAGGACAGGGTCCGTACTTC. It yields the protein CASSPGQGPYF.

The chain couples TRBV19 to TRBJ1-1; no clear D. The V gene lost 7 bases and the J gene lost 2 bases, with 14 bases spanning the gap. The CDR3 spans 14 residues. Germline assignment: CDR1 LNHDA and CDR2 SQIVND (reference sequence). CDR3 DNA: TGTGCCAGTACCCGGTTCGGGAGTAACACTGAAGCTTTCTTT. The encoded protein is CASTRFGSNTEAFF.

This chain connects TRBV5-4 to TRBJ1-1, with D unclear. The V end lost 4 bases, the J end lost 7 bases, and 20 bases lay between the germline ends. From germline, CDR1 is SGHNT and CDR2 YYREEE (reference sequence). The CDR3 sequence is 15 residues long. The CDR3 sequence is CASSRFPLTSGEAFF. CDR3 DNA: TGTGCCAGCAGCCGCTTCCCATTAACGTCGGGTGAAGCTTTCTTT.

The CDR3, as DNA: TGTGCCAGCAGGGCAGGAGGGGGCAATCAGCCCCAGCATTTT. This sequence encodes CASRAGGGNQPQHF. This chain connects TRBV2 to TRBJ1-5, with TRBD1 as a possible D gene (5 bases). This CDR3 has 14 amino acids. Germline CDR1 SNHLY, CDR2 FYNNEI. V lost 6 bases and J lost 2, with 11 bases in between.

The chain carries TRBV2 and TRBJ2-3, with TRBD1 matching 8 bases. J was trimmed by 6 bases and V by 4 bases; bases with no gene match: 12. The CDR3 runs to 16 residues. Per germline, CDR1 SNHLY and CDR2 FYNNEI. As DNA, the CDR3 is TGTGCCAGCAGTGCAGATGGGACAGGACGCGGCGATACGCAGTATTTT. Amino acid sequence: CASSADGTGRGDTQYF.

V and J are TRBV2 and TRBJ1-2; TRBD1 aligns across 10 bases. The length of the CDR3 is 15 residues. Germline V lookup: CDR1 SNHLY, CDR2 FYNNEI. Trimming removed 4 bases from V and 8 bases from J; junction bases left unmatched: 10. CDR3 bases: TGTGCCAGCAGTGCCCGGGACAGGGGATATCGCGGCTACACCTTC. Translating it yields CASSARDRGYRGYTF.